This T cell receptor beta chain was observed in a study of CD8 T cells in ankylosing spondylitis. Making use of molecular barcodes, quantitative 5'-RACE generated TCR beta libraries. TCRdb processed the 5' RACE reads anew with MiXCR; each CDR3 protein has one entry. The sample has approximately 140,000 distinct CDR3 sequences, roughly 44% seen once; the top ten hold around 15%. Overall study findings and caveats: Several highly homologous variants made up a TCR beta motif, and this motif appeared characteristic of ankylosing spondylitis blood. Reportedly, significant enrichment of disease-linked clones occurred in matched ankylosing spondylitis synovial fluid. Clones linked with disease were CD8+ and fairly uncommon in the peripheral blood.

On this clonotype itself: Its specificity is unknown.

The origin of this receptor is a male donor with ankylosing spondylitis. Sequencing used synovial fluid, either unsorted or a sorted T cell fraction (not recorded which).

CDR3 region: CASSQEGFGRAQETQYF. The CDR3 DNA follows: TGCGCCAGCAGCCAAGAAGGGTTCGGGAGGGCCCAAGAGACCCAGTACTTC. The chain links TRBV4-3 to TRBJ2-5; TRBD2 matches at 8 bases. The CDR3 extends over 17 amino acids. The V segment lost 0 bases and the J segment 1 base; nucleotides outside the gene matches: 7. Germline V lookup: CDR1 LGHNA, CDR2 YSLEER.